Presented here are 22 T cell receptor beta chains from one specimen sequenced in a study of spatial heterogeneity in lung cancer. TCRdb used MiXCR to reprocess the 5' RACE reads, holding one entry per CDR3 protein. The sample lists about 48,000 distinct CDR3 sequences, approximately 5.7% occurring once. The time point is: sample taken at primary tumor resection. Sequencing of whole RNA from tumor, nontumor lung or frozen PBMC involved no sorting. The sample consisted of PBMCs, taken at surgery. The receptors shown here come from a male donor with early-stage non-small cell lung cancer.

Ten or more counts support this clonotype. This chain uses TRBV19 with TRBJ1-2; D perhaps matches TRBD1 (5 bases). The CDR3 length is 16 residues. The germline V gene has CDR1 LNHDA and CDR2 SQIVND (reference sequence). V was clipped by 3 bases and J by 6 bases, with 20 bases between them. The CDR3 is CASSIFRGGTRNGYTF. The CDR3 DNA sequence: TGTGCCAGTAGTATCTTTCGGGGCGGGACTCGAAATGGCTACACCTTC.

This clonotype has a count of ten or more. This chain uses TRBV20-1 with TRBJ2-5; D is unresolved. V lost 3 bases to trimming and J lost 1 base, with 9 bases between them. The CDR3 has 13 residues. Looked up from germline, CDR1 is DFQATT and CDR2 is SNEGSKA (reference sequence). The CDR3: CSASHQPQETQYF. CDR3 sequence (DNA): TGCAGTGCTAGTCACCAGCCCCAAGAGACCCAGTACTTC.

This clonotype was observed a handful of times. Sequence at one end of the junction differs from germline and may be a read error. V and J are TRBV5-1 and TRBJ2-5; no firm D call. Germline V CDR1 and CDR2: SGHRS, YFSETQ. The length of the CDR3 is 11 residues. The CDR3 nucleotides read TGCGCCAGCAGCTTGGCCCAGTTGGAGAACTTC. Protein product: CASSLAQLENF.

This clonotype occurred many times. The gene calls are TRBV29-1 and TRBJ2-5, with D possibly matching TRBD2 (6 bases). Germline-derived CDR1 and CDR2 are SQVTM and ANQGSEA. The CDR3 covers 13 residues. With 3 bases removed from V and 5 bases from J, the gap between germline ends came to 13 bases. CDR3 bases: TGCAGCGTTGAGAGGGCGGGGCGGGAGACCCAGTACTTC. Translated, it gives CSVERAGRETQYF.

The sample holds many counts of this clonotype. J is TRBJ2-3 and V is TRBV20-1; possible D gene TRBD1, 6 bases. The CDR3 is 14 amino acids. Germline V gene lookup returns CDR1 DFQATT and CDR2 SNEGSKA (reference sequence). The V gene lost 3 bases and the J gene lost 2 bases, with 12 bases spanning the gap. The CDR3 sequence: CSASLGQVTDTQYF. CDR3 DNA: TGCAGTGCTAGTTTGGGACAAGTCACAGATACGCAGTATTTT.

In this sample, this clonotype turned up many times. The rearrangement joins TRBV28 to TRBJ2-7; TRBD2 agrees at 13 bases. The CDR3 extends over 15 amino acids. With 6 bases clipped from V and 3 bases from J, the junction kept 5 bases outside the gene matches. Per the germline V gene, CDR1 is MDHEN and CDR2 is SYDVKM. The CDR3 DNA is TGTGCCAGCAGCCCAAGGACTAGCGGGAGCTACGAGCAGTACTTC. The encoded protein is CASSPRTSGSYEQYF.

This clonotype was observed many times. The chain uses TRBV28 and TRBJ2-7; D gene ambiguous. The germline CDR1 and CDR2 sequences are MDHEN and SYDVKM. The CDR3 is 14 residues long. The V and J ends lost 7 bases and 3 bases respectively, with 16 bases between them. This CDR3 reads CASNRNPGYYEQYF. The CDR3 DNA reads TGTGCCAGCAATCGGAACCCGGGTTACTACGAGCAGTACTTC.

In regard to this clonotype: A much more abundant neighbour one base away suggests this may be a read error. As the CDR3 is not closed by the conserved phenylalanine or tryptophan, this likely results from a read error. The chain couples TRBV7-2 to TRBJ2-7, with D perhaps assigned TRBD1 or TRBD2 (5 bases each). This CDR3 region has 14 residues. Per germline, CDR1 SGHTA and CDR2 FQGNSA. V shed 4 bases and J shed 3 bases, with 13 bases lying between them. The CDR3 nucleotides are TGTGCCAGCAGCTACCGGGACGGAAGCTACGAGCAGTACCTC. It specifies CASSYRDGSYEQYL.

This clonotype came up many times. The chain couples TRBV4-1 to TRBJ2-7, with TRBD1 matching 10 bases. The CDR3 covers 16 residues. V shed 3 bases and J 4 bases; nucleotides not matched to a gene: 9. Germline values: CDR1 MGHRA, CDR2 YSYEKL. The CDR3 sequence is CASSQDAGTGVYEQYF. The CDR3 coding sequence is TGCGCCAGCAGCCAGGACGCCGGGACAGGGGTTTACGAGCAGTACTTC.

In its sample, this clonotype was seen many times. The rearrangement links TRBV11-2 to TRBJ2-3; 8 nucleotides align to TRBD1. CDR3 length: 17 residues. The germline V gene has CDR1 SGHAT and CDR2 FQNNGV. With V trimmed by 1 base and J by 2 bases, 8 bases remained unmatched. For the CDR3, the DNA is TGTGCCAGCAGCTTAGCCAGGGGGCGTCGGGACACAGATACGCAGTATTTT. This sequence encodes CASSLARGRRDTDTQYF.

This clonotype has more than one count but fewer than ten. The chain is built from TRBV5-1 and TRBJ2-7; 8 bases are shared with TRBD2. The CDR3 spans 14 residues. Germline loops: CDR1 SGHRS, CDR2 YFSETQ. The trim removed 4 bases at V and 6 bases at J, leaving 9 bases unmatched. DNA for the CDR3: TGCGCCAGCAGCCTAAACATCCGGGAGGGCGAGCAGTACTTC. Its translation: CASSLNIREGEQYF.

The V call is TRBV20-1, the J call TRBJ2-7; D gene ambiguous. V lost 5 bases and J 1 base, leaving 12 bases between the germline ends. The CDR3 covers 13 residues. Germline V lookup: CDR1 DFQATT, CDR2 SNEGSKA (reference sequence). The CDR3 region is CSALPPGSYEQYF. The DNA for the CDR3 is TGCAGTGCTCTTCCCCCCGGGTCCTACGAGCAGTACTTC.

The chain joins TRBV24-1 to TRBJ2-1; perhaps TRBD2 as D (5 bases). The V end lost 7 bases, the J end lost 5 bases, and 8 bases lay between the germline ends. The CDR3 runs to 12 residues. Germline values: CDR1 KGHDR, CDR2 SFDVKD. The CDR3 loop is CATSRDHNEQFF. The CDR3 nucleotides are TGTGCCACCAGCCGGGATCACAATGAGCAGTTCTTC.

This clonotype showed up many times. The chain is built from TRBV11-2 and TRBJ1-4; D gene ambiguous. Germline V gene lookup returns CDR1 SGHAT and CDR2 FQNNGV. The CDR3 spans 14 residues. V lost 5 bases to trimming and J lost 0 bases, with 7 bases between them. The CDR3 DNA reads TGTGCCAGCAGCCAAATAGCAACTAATGAAAAACTGTTTTTT. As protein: CASSQIATNEKLFF.

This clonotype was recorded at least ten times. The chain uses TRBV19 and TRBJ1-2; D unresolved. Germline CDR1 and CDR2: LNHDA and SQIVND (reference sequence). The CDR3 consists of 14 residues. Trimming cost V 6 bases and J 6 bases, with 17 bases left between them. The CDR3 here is CASRSKGGLDGYTF. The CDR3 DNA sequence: TGTGCCAGTAGAAGTAAGGGCGGCTTGGATGGCTACACCTTC.

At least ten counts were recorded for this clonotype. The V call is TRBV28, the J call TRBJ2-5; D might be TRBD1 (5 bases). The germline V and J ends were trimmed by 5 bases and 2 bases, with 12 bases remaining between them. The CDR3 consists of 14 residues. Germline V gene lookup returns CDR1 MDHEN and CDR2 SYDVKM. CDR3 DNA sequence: TGTGCCAGCAGTGAACAGGAGCTACAAGAGACCCAGTACTTC. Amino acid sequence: CASSEQELQETQYF.

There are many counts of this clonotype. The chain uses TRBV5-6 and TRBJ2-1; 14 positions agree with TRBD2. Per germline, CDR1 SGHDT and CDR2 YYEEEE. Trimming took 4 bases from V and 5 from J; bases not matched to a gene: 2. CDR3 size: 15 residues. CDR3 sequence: CASSLGLAGDNEQFF. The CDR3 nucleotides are TGTGCCAGCAGCCTGGGACTAGCGGGGGACAATGAGCAGTTCTTC.

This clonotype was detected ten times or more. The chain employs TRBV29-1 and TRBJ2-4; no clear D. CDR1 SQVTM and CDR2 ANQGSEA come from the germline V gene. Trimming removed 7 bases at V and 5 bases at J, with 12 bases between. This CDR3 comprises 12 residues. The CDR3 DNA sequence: TGCAGCGGGACGGCGGCCGAAAACATTCAGTACTTC. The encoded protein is CSGTAAENIQYF.

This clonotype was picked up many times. CDR3 region: CASSQGETQYF. DNA of the CDR3: TGTGCTAGTAGCCAGGGAGAGACCCAGTACTTC. The chain joins TRBV12-5 to TRBJ2-5; tentative D call: TRBD1 (5 bases). V was pared by 8 bases and J by 4 bases, with 8 bases between. Germline V gene lookup returns CDR1 LGHNT and CDR2 FRNRAP. The CDR3 is made up of 11 amino acids.

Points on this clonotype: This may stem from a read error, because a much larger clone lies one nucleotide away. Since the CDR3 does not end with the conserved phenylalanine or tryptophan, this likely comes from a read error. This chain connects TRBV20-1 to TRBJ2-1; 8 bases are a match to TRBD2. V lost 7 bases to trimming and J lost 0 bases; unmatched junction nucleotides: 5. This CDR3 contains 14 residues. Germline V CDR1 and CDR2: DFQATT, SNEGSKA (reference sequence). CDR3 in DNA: TGCAGTGTCCCGAGCGGGAGCTCCTACAATGAGCAGTTCCTC. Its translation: CSVPSGSSYNEQFL.

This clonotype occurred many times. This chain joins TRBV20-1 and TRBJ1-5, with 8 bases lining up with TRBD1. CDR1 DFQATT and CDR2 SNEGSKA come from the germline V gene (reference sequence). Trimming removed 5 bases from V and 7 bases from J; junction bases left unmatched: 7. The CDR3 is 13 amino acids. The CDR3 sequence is CSARGQVSQPQHF. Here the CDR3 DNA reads TGCAGTGCTCGGGGACAGGTGTCACAGCCCCAGCATTTT.

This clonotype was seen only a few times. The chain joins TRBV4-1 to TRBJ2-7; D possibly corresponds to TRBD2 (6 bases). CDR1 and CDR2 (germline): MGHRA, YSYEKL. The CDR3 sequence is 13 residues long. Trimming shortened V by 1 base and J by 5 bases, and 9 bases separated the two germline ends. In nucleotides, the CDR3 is TGCGCCAGCAGCCAAGGGGCTAGCGACGAGCAGTACTTC. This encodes CASSQGASDEQYF.